This record covers a single TCR beta chain. The data belong to a study of blood T cell repertoires in COVID-19. Study details: T cells, B-cell-depleted T cells, or PBMCs supplied cDNA or gDNA.

The CDR3 has 11 residues. CDR1 and CDR2 from the germline V gene are MDHEN and SYDVKM. The V end was cut by 5 bases, the J end by 15 bases, with 14 bases between. Per the authors' pipeline: It was from reference gene primer amplification that nucleated cell counts were estimated. Clones were sequenced by immunoSEQ multiplex PCR, and TCRdb holds only the in-frame ones, with some missing. Clone size and V and J calls were adopted from that table, with D and trimming inferred from the DNA. The sample consists of about 86,000 clones, under 85% of them appearing once. The origin of this receptor is a man between 65 and 80 years old with acute or convalescent COVID-19. The sequenced material came from peripheral blood. The chain has TRBV28 and TRBJ2-1, with D perhaps matching TRBD2 (7 bases). In DNA, the CDR3 is TGTGCCAGCAGTCGGCGGGGGCCAGGGTTCTTC. Its protein product is CASSRRGPGFF. Supplemented by reference TRBV28 and TRBJ2-1, the full variable domain reads DVKVTQSSRYLVKRTGEKVFLECVQDMDHENMFWYRQDPGLGLRLIYFSYDVKMKEKGDIPEGYSVSREKKERFSLILESASTNQTSMYLCASSRRGPGFFGPGTRLTVL.